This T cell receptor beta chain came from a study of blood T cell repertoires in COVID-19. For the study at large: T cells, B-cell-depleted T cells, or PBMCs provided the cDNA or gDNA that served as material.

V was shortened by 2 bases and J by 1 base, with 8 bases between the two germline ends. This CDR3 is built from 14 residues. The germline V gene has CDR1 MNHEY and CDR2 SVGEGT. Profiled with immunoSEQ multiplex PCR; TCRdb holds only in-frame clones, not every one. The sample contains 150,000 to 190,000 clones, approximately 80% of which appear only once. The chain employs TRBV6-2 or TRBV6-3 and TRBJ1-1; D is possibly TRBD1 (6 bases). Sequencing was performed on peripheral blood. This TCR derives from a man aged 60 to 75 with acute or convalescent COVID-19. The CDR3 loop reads CASSYGGTNTEAFF. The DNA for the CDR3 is TGTGCCAGCAGTTACGGGGGCACGAACACTGAAGCTTTCTTT.